This TCR beta chain was captured by sequencing in a study of blood T cell repertoires in COVID-19. Overall study: Italy, Spain and the United States were the sources of the convalescent and acute COVID-19 samples. Sources were T cells, B-cell-depleted T cells, or PBMCs; the material itself was cDNA or gDNA.

The assay was immunoSEQ multiplex PCR, and TCRdb's table has in-frame clones only and misses some. The sample lists approximately 83,000 clones, roughly 71% occurring once. The CDR3 consists of 13 residues. The sequencing sample was made of peripheral blood. V is TRBV12-2 and J is TRBJ1-2; the D call TRBD1 from the table was never checked on the DNA. TRBV12-2 is a pseudogene locus. The TCR originated in a woman aged 80 or older with acute or convalescent COVID-19. The CDR3 sequence: CASRIPGGHGYTF. CDR3 in DNA: TGTGCAAGTCGCATTCCAGGGGGCCATGGCTACACCTTC.